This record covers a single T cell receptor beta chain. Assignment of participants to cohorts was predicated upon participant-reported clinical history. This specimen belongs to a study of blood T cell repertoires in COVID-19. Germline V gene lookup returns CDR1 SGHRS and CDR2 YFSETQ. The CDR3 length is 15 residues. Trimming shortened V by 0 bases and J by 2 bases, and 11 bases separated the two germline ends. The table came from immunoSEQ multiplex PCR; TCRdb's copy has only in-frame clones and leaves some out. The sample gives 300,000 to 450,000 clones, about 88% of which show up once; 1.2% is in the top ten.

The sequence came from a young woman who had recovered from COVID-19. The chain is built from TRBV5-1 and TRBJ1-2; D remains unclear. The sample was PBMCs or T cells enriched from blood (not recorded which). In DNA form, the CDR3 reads TGCGCCAGCAGCTTGGGTGGAGAGGGCAACTATGGCTACACCTTC. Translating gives CASSLGGEGNYGYTF. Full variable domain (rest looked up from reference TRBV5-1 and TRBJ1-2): KAGVTQTPRYLIKTRGQQVTLSCSPISGHRSVSWYQQTPGQGLQFLFEYFSETQRNKGNFPGRFSGRQFSNSRSEMNVSTLELGDSALYLCASSLGGEGNYGYTFGSGTRLTVV.